The rows below give T cell receptor beta chains drawn from one sample of a study of cytomegalovirus exposure and HLA in healthy donors. Repertoires were generated with immunoSEQ multiplex PCR, while TCRdb's copy carries only in-frame clones and drops some. The sample holds more than 85,000 clones; 80% to 85% are singletons and the top ten take roughly 2.3%. Sequencing was done on a sample of PBMCs. These receptors all come from a woman aged 25 to 45 in good health and CMV-seronegative. Each CDR3 is given with its conserved first and last residue. A D gene is named only where the DNA matches it firmly. Not every row has a clone size; where given, it reads once, few, many or a size class.

D	size	V	J	DNA	CDR3
NA	once	TRBV11-3	TRBJ2-5	TGTGCCAGCGGGCCAAGAGAGACCCAGTACTTC	CASGPRETQYF
TRBD2	NA	TRBV4-1	TRBJ2-7	TGCGCCAGCAGCCAAGATTGGCTAGCGGGAGGACCGCAGTACTTC	CASSQDWLAGGPQYF
NA	few	TRBV29-1	TRBJ2-1	TGCAGCCTAAGAACTAGCTCCTACAATGAGCAGTTCTTC	CSLRTSSYNEQFF
TRBD2	NA	TRBV18	TRBJ2-7	TGTGCCAGCTCACCACCGTCTCCTAGCGGGAGTGGATCGAGAAACGAGCAGTACTTC	CASSPPSPSGSGSRNEQYF
TRBD1	once	TRBV6-4	TRBJ1-2	TGTGCCAGCAGTGAGCAGGTCGGGACAGCCTATGGCTACACCTTC	CASSEQVGTAYGYTF
TRBD2	NA	TRBV19	TRBJ2-1	TGTGCCAGTAGTATCGGACTAGCGGGAAGATATGAGCAGTTCTTC	CASSIGLAGRYEQFF
TRBD2	NA	TRBV11-2	TRBJ2-1	TGTGCCAGCAGCACCGGGACTAGCGGGAGGTGGGGGAACAATGAGCAGTTCTTC	CASSTGTSGRWGNNEQFF
NA	NA	TRBV9	TRBJ2-3	TGTGCCAGCAGCGAGGGGGGGTCGGGATTTAGCACAGATACGCAGTATTTT	CASSEGGSGFSTDTQYF
TRBD2	NA	TRBV6-5	TRBJ2-7	TGTGCCAGCAGTTATGTCGGGGAGGGGCACTACGAGCAGTACTTC	CASSYVGEGHYEQYF
NA	NA	TRBV4-3	TRBJ1-5	TGCGCCAGCAGCCCGACAGATAGCAATCAGCCCCAGCATTTT	CASSPTDSNQPQHF
TRBD2	NA	TRBV5-4	TRBJ2-5	TGTGCCAGCAGCTTTGGACTAGCGGGAGGGATTGAGACCCAGTACTTC	CASSFGLAGGIETQYF
NA	NA	TRBV2	TRBJ1-1	TGTGCCAGCGAGATGTCCAGGGGTGGAACTGAAGCTTTCTTT	CASEMSRGGTEAFF
NA	NA	TRBV19	TRBJ1-5	TGTGCCAGTAGCCGCGGCAGGGAGGGGCTATATAGCAATCAGCCTCAGCATTTT	CASSRGREGLYSNQPQHF
NA	NA	TRBV18	TRBJ2-5	TGTGCCAGCTCAGCGCAGGCCCTCCAAGAGACCCAGTACTTC	CASSAQALQETQYF
TRBD1	NA	TRBV5-6	TRBJ2-7	TGTGCCAGCAGCTTCCTACAGGGGGCGGCCGAGCAGTACTTC	CASSFLQGAAEQYF
NA	NA	TRBV19	TRBJ1-1	TGTGCCAGTAGTATACTGTTACAGGGACCCACTGAAGCTTTCTTT	CASSILLQGPTEAFF